This T cell receptor beta chain comes out of a study of T-cell memory formation after mild COVID-19. In its sample, this clonotype was seen a few times. Its antigen is unidentified. The study's findings and limits: Mostly located in CM and EM were contracting CD4+ clones, with contracting CD8+ clones located in EMRA. A second wave expanding day 15 to 37 was CD4+-biased; contracting clones were balanced.

5'RACE, which relied on constant-segment primers, yielded TCR alpha and TCR beta cDNA libraries carrying sample barcodes and UMIs. TCRdb redid the calling of the 5' RACE reads with MiXCR, one entry per CDR3 protein. The data show about 620,000 distinct CDR3 sequences, with around 17% seen just once and 9.5% to 15% held by the top ten. The CDR3 runs to 20 residues. The V and J ends lost 3 bases and 0 bases respectively, with 26 bases between them. CDR1 is SNHLY, CDR2 FYNNEI, per germline. The sequenced material came from PBMCs or a T cell subset sorted from them (not recorded which). The TCR sequence derives from an adult woman who had mild COVID-19 (a few samples of this study predate the infection). Cell type and time point are not known. The chain combines TRBV2 with TRBJ1-2; tentative D call: TRBD1 (5 bases). CDR3 in DNA: TGTGCCAGCAGTGACCCTGCCGGACGTGGGGGGGGGATCACTAACTATGGCTACACCTTC. Translation: CASSDPAGRGGGITNYGYTF.